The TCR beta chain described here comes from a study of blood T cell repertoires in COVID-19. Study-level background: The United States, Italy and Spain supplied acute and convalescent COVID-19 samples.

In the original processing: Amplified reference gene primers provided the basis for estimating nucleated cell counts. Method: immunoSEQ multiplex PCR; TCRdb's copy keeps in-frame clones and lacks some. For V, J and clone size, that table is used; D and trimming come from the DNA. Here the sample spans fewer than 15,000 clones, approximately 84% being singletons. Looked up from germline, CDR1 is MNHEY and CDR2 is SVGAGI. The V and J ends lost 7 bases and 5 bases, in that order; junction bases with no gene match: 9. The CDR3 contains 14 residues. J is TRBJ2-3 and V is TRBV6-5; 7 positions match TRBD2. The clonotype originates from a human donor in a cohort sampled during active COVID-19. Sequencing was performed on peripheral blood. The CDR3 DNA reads TGTGCCAGCATAGGGGCGGGAGATATAGATACGCAGTATTTT. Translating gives CASIGAGDIDTQYF.